This T cell receptor (beta chain) originates from a study of T cell clusters in autoimmune cytopenias. CDR1 and CDR2 from the germline V gene are LNHDA and SQIVND (reference sequence). This CDR3 spans 15 amino acids. Some 40,000 genome equivalents of blood DNA were amplified for TRB. About this clonotype: The antigen is undetermined.

Multiplex touch-down PCR amplified TRB using TRB-A and TRB-B pools in one tube. TCRdb reprocessed the multiplex PCR reads, with one entry per CDR3 protein and no DNA. The listing contains a few thousand distinct CDR3 sequences. General study results and limits: A dominant lymphoma-associated repertoire apparently masked the cluster-lack signature in secondary cytopenia versus chronic lymphocytic leukemia. Functional roles of the in silico T cell clusters still await experimental validation.

J is TRBJ2-7 and V is TRBV19; TCRdb outputs TRBD1, but without DNA this stays unchecked. Sample: peripheral blood. This receptor was taken from a human donor with an autoimmune cytopenia or autoimmune hepatitis (not recorded which). CDR3 sequence: CASSTRQGRSYEQYF.